One and the same sample provided the 15 T cell receptor beta chains below, sequenced in a study of beta chain features in type 1 diabetes. The whole isolated RNA underwent reverse transcription, so sequencing captured expressed TCRB transcripts. The method was immunoSEQ multiplex PCR; TCRdb's version includes in-frame clones alone and lacks a portion of them. The sample lists under 900,000 clones; roughly 15% were seen once. Sequenced material: naive CD4+ T cells from blood. The receptors here all came from a woman younger than 30 in good health.

This clone was seen a few times. V is TRBV13 and J is TRBJ2-7; 7 nucleotides align to TRBD1. The J segment lost 2 bases and the V segment lost 5 bases, leaving 12 bases of the junction unmatched. This CDR3 comprises 16 residues. Germline assignment: CDR1 PRHDT and CDR2 FYEKMQ (reference sequence). The CDR3 spells CASSRTPGQQPYEQYF. The DNA of the CDR3 is TGTGCCAGCAGCCGGACCCCGGGACAGCAACCCTACGAGCAGTACTTC.

The V gene is TRBV7-2, the J gene TRBJ2-3; 9 nucleotides line up with TRBD1. The CDR3 loop spans 13 amino acids. V gave up 6 bases and J gave up 5 bases; unmatched junction bases: 3. The germline V gene encodes CDR1 SGHTA and CDR2 FQGNSA. The CDR3 protein is CASSKTGGDTQYF. The CDR3 region has the DNA TGTGCCAGCAGTAAGACAGGGGGAGATACGCAGTATTTT.

The J gene is TRBJ2-3, the V gene TRBV27; D gene uncertain. With 8 bases removed from V and 2 bases from J, the gap between germline ends came to 20 bases. The CDR3 loop spans 16 amino acids. In germline, CDR1 is MNHEY, CDR2 SMNVEV (reference sequence). CDR3 residues: CASGALGVRDTDTQYF. The CDR3 DNA reads as TGTGCCAGCGGAGCCCTCGGTGTTAGGGACACAGATACGCAGTATTTT.

This clone was picked up a small number of times. This specimen includes other DNA sequences encoding the same CDR3. CDR3 nucleotide sequence: TGTGCCAGTAGTATTCAAAGCTCTGGGGCCAACGTCCTGACTTTC. It translates to CASSIQSSGANVLTF. The chain couples TRBV19 to TRBJ2-6; D not resolved. CDR1 and CDR2 from the germline V gene are LNHDA and SQIVND (reference sequence). Trimming cost V 3 bases and J 0 bases, with 6 bases left between them. The CDR3 contains 15 residues.

Note on this clone: This CDR3 is also generated by other DNA sequences in the sample. The rearrangement links TRBV7-8 to TRBJ2-7, with TRBD2 matching 7 bases. Losses at the gene ends were 5 bases for V and 2 bases for J; bases not matched to a gene: 6. Germline values: CDR1 SGHVS, CDR2 FQNEAQ. The CDR3 is made up of 14 amino acids. In nucleotides, the CDR3 is TGTGCCAGCAGCCTCACCGGGACTACCTACGAGCAGTACTTC. Protein product: CASSLTGTTYEQYF. Supplemented by reference TRBV7-8 and TRBJ2-7, the full variable domain reads GAGVSQSPRYKVAKRGQDVALRCDPISGHVSLFWYQQALGQGPEFLTYFQNEAQLDKSGLPSDRFFAERPEGSVSTLKIQRTQQEDSAVYLCASSLTGTTYEQYFGPGTRLTVT.

This clone was seen many times. This chain links TRBV23-1 with TRBJ2-1; unclear D gene. TRBV23-1 is an ORF, with its function uncertain. The CDR3 loop spans 15 amino acids. Deletions cut 3 bases from V and 8 bases from J, with 17 bases between. The CDR3 here is CASSHPRRAVDEQFF. CDR3 in DNA: TGCGCCAGCAGTCACCCCCGCCGAGCCGTGGATGAGCAGTTCTTC.

This sequence joins TRBV20-1 and TRBJ2-5; D not resolved. The germline CDR1 and CDR2 sequences are DFQATT and SNEGSKA (reference sequence). The length of the CDR3 is 11 residues. V gave up 4 bases and J gave up 4 bases, with 7 bases separating them. The CDR3 nucleotides are TGCAGTGCTACTAGGGCAGAGACCCAGTACTTC. Its protein product is CSATRAETQYF.

The rearrangement links TRBV25-1 to TRBJ2-5; 11 bases match TRBD1. Judging by the DNA end, TRBJ2-7 fits better; the J call may be wrong. There are 14 residues in the CDR3. The germline V gene encodes CDR1 MGHDK and CDR2 SYGVNS. The CDR3 protein is CASGAGQGVYEQYF. CDR3 bases: TGTGCCAGCGGAGCGGGACAGGGGGTCTACGAGCAGTACTTC.

The V gene is TRBV6-5, the J gene TRBJ1-2; weak D call: TRBD1 (6 bases). Germline lookup yields CDR1 MNHEY and CDR2 SVGAGI. CDR3 length: 13 amino acids. V shed 6 bases and J shed 6 bases, with 14 bases lying between them. Here the CDR3 reads CASSQQGYHGYTF. The DNA for the CDR3 is TGTGCCAGCAGCCAACAGGGCTACCATGGCTACACCTTC.

This clone appeared a few times. This chain connects TRBV7-8 to TRBJ2-5; maybe TRBD2 (6 bases). Trimming removed 4 bases from V and 3 bases from J, with 18 bases in between. The CDR3 spans 16 residues. Per germline, CDR1 SGHVS and CDR2 FQNEAQ. The CDR3 loop is CASSSKGRAGEETQYF. The CDR3 DNA reads as TGTGCCAGCAGCTCCAAAGGGAGAGCGGGCGAAGAGACCCAGTACTTC.

This clone came up a few times. The rearrangement links TRBV5-1 to TRBJ2-5, with 11 bases lining up with TRBD2. CDR1 SGHRS and CDR2 YFSETQ come from the germline V gene. The CDR3 contains 15 residues. Trimming took 0 bases from V and 4 from J; bases not matched to a gene: 2. The chain's CDR3 is CASSLEGTSGETQYF. The CDR3 region has the DNA TGCGCCAGCAGCTTGGAGGGGACTAGCGGAGAGACCCAGTACTTC.

The chain couples TRBV28 to TRBJ1-1; 8 bases match TRBD1. In germline, CDR1 is MDHEN, CDR2 SYDVKM. The CDR3 consists of 14 residues. Trimming at V came to 6 bases and at J to 0 bases, leaving 3 bases not matched to a gene. CDR3 in DNA: TGTGCCAGCAGATCAGGGGGCTTGAACACTGAAGCTTTCTTT. Its protein product is CASRSGGLNTEAFF.

This clone was counted between two and nine times. V and J are TRBV25-1 and TRBJ1-4; a weak D match, TRBD1 (6 bases). The CDR3 runs to 15 residues. Trimming shortened V by 4 bases and J by 8 bases, and 17 bases separated the two germline ends. CDR1 and CDR2 from the germline V gene are MGHDK and SYGVNS. CDR3 loop: CASSVVGQGWEKLFF. The CDR3 DNA sequence: TGTGCCAGCAGTGTGGTCGGCCAGGGGTGGGAAAAACTGTTTTTT.

This sequence joins TRBV21-1 and TRBJ1-5; whether TRBD1, the table's D call, matches the DNA was not checked. TRBV21-1 is tagged as a pseudogene. CDR3 length: 15 amino acids. The CDR3 here is CASSRQGGSNQPQHF. CDR3 nucleotides: TGTGCCAGCAGCAGACAGGGGGGGAGTAATCAGCCCCAGCATTTT.

The V gene is TRBV7-2, the J gene TRBJ2-6; 8 bases agree with TRBD1. Germline values: CDR1 SGHTA, CDR2 FQGNSA. The V segment lost 4 bases and the J segment 0 bases; nucleotides outside the gene matches: 2. The CDR3 runs to 16 residues. The CDR3 loop is CASSWGQDSGANVLTF. The CDR3 coding sequence is TGTGCCAGCAGCTGGGGACAGGACTCTGGGGCCAACGTCCTGACTTTC.